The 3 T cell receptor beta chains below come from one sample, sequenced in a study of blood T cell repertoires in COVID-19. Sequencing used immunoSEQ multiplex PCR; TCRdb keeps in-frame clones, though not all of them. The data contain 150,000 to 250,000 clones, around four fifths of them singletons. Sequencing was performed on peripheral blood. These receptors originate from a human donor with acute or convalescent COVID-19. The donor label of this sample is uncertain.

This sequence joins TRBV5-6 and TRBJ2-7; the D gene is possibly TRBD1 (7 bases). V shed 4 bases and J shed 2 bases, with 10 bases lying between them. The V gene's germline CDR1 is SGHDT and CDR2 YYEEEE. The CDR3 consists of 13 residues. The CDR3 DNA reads TGTGCCAGCAGCGCGGGGACAGCCTACGAGCAGTACTTC. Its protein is CASSAGTAYEQYF.

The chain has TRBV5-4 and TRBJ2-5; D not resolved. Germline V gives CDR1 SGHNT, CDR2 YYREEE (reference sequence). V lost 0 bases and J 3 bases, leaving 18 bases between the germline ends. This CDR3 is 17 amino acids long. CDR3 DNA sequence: TGTGCCAGCAGCTTGGGGTCAGGCCCAACGACGAAAGAGACCCAGTACTTC. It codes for CASSLGSGPTTKETQYF.

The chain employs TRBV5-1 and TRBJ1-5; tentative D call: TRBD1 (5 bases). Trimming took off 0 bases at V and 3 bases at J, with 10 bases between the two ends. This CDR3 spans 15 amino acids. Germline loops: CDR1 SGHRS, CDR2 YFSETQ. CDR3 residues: CASSLEGNSNQPQHF. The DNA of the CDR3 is TGCGCCAGCAGCTTGGAGGGGAACTCCAATCAGCCCCAGCATTTT.